The rows below give T cell receptor beta chains drawn from one sample of a study of pediatric ulcerative colitis. TCRdb's table, derived via immunoSEQ multiplex PCR, lists solely in-frame clones and lacks some. This sample has 64,000 or so clones, with around 80% found just once. The sequenced sample was blood. These receptors came from a boy aged 5-17 years with moderate ulcerative colitis. Both conserved end residues are part of each CDR3. A D gene is named only where the DNA matches it firmly. Where a row states a size, it is once, few, many or the class of an expanded clone; other rows omit it.

cdr3_aa: CASSVHQTTNTGELFF; cdr3_nt: TGTGCCAGCAGTGTCCACCAAACTACGAACACCGGGGAGCTGTTTTTT; d_call: .; j_call: TRBJ2-2; clone_size: .; v_call: TRBV2
cdr3_aa: CAWAVNQGASNQPQHF; cdr3_nt: TGTGCCTGGGCCGTCAACCAGGGGGCGAGCAATCAGCCCCAGCATTTT; d_call: TRBD1; j_call: TRBJ1-5; clone_size: .; v_call: TRBV30
cdr3_aa: CSVEPQGFFNYGYTF; cdr3_nt: TGCAGCGTTGAGCCACAGGGTTTCTTTAACTATGGCTACACCTTC; d_call: .; j_call: TRBJ1-2; clone_size: .; v_call: TRBV29-1
cdr3_aa: CASNPGRGNEQFF; cdr3_nt: TGTGCCAGCAACCCCGGACGAGGCAATGAGCAGTTCTTC; d_call: .; j_call: TRBJ2-1; clone_size: .; v_call: TRBV27
cdr3_aa: CASSHGTGGSTEAFF; cdr3_nt: TGTGCCAGCAGTCACGGGACAGGGGGGTCCACTGAAGCTTTCTTT; d_call: TRBD1; j_call: TRBJ1-1; clone_size: .; v_call: TRBV6-5
cdr3_aa: CASSGLYEQYF; cdr3_nt: TGTGCCAGCAGTGGGCTCTACGAGCAGTACTTC; d_call: .; j_call: TRBJ2-7; clone_size: once; v_call: TRBV25-1
cdr3_aa: CASSPRTSGAEQFF; cdr3_nt: TGTGCCAGCAGCCCTCGGACTAGCGGGGCTGAGCAGTTCTTC; d_call: TRBD2; j_call: TRBJ2-1; clone_size: .; v_call: TRBV7-3
cdr3_aa: CASGPGSANVLTF; cdr3_nt: TGTGCTAGTGGTCCAGGGTCGGCCAACGTCCTGACTTTC; d_call: .; j_call: TRBJ2-6; clone_size: .; v_call: TRBV12-5
cdr3_aa: CATSRRQGGYEQYF; cdr3_nt: TGTGCCACCAGCAGAAGACAGGGAGGGTACGAGCAGTACTTC; d_call: .; j_call: TRBJ2-7; clone_size: .; v_call: TRBV15
cdr3_aa: CASSVDAGGMNTEAFF; cdr3_nt: TGTGCCAGCAGCGTGGACGCGGGAGGGATGAACACTGAAGCTTTCTTT; d_call: .; j_call: TRBJ1-1; clone_size: .; v_call: TRBV9
cdr3_aa: CASSSIRENYGYTF; cdr3_nt: TGTGCCAGCAGCTCCATCAGGGAGAACTATGGCTACACCTTC; d_call: .; j_call: TRBJ1-2; clone_size: .; v_call: TRBV11-2
cdr3_aa: CASSEAGTGAGIAEAFF; cdr3_nt: TGTGCCAGCAGTGAAGCGGGTACAGGGGCGGGTATCGCTGAAGCTTTCTTT; d_call: TRBD1; j_call: TRBJ1-1; clone_size: .; v_call: TRBV2
cdr3_aa: CASSPGQRNEKLFF; cdr3_nt: TGTGCCAGCAGTCCGGGACAGCGAAATGAAAAACTGTTTTTT; d_call: TRBD1; j_call: TRBJ1-4; clone_size: .; v_call: TRBV7-6
cdr3_aa: CASSSDREIGQPQHF; cdr3_nt: TGTGCCAGCAGCTCGGACAGGGAAATCGGTCAGCCCCAGCATTTT; d_call: TRBD1; j_call: TRBJ1-5; clone_size: few; v_call: TRBV5-4
cdr3_aa: CASSLEPLPRDLGQAYEQYF; cdr3_nt: TGCGCCAGCAGCTTGGAACCCCTCCCTCGGGACTTGGGGCAGGCCTACGAGCAGTACTTC; d_call: .; j_call: TRBJ2-7; clone_size: .; v_call: TRBV5-1
cdr3_aa: CASSQGAGSQPQHF; cdr3_nt: TGTGCCAGCAGTCAAGGGGCGGGGAGTCAGCCCCAGCATTTT; d_call: .; j_call: TRBJ1-5; clone_size: .; v_call: TRBV6-5
cdr3_aa: CASSAGLSSGGGTDTQYF; cdr3_nt: TGTGCCAGCAGCGCAGGCCTCTCTAGCGGGGGAGGCACAGATACGCAGTATTTT; d_call: TRBD2; j_call: TRBJ2-3; clone_size: .; v_call: TRBV9
cdr3_aa: CASSYSPGANSPLHF; cdr3_nt: TGTGCCAGCAGTTACTCCCCAGGGGCGAATTCACCCCTCCACTTT; d_call: .; j_call: TRBJ1-6; clone_size: .; v_call: TRBV6-5
cdr3_aa: CASSFNRGQVNTEAFF; cdr3_nt: TGCGCCAGCAGCTTCAATCGCGGACAGGTGAACACTGAAGCTTTCTTT; d_call: TRBD1; j_call: TRBJ1-1; clone_size: once; v_call: TRBV5-1
cdr3_aa: CAWSVGRASGNTIYF; cdr3_nt: TGTGCCTGGAGTGTTGGGAGGGCTTCTGGAAACACCATATATTTT; d_call: .; j_call: TRBJ1-3; clone_size: .; v_call: TRBV30
cdr3_aa: CASSQDLGQGTNYGYTF; cdr3_nt: TGTGCCAGCAGCCAAGATCTAGGACAGGGTACTAACTATGGCTACACCTTC; d_call: TRBD1; j_call: TRBJ1-2; clone_size: few; v_call: TRBV14
cdr3_aa: CASSIGGWQPQHF; cdr3_nt: TGTGCCAGTAGTATAGGGGGCTGGCAGCCCCAGCATTTT; d_call: .; j_call: TRBJ1-5; clone_size: few; v_call: TRBV19
cdr3_aa: CASSESNSDGTRAETQYF; cdr3_nt: TGCGCCAGCAGTGAGTCGAACTCCGACGGGACTAGAGCAGAGACCCAGTACTTC; d_call: TRBD2; j_call: TRBJ2-5; clone_size: .; v_call: TRBV10-2